The sequence of this T cell receptor (beta chain) was determined in a study of low-dose radiotherapy and immunotherapy resistance in tumors. The overall study: The study delivered 0.5 Gy per fraction every 2 weeks to Cohort 1, totaling 6.5 Gy. Across 26 weeks, 13 Gy in total went to Cohort 2, delivered as 1 Gy per fraction every two weeks. At a dose of 200 mg/m2, intravenous cyclophosphamide was given every two weeks, one day before radiation and immunotherapy.

This clonotype was seen many times. Primers targeting TRAV and TRBV primed first-strand cDNA, covering alpha and beta chains. A roughly 22-cycle PCR with a constant-region primer and V-primer adapter amplified TCRs. Via MiXCR, TCRdb re-called the reads, giving one row per CDR3 protein. The sample gives about 82,000 distinct CDR3 sequences, under 20% of which show up once; 4.5% to 7.5% is in the top ten. Time point specified: before trial treatment. The source of this sequence is a male donor with prostate cancer. The sample was PBMCs, taken before treatment.

The CDR3 DNA reads as TGCGCCAGCAGCCAAGAATCCACAGGGGCTGGAAACACCATATATTTT. This gives the protein CASSQESTGAGNTIYF. The V and J genes are TRBV4-1 and TRBJ1-3; TRBD1 aligns across 7 bases. CDR3 size: 16 residues. V was clipped by 0 bases and J by 2 bases; unmatched bases: 4. The germline V gene has CDR1 MGHRA and CDR2 YSYEKL.